The 16 T cell receptor beta chains reported below all come from one sample, sequenced in a study of cytomegalovirus exposure and HLA in healthy donors (TCRdb year 2017). Receptor libraries were prepared by the immunoSEQ multiplex PCR assay. For the multiplex PCR, a mixture combining 60 forward primers for TCR Vbeta segments and 13 reverse primers for TCR Jbeta segments was used. What TCRdb holds here is the immuneACCESS table cut down to in-frame rearrangements. Part of the clones is not present; checked against another copy, under half of the missing clones reflect an unresolved V gene, and the others are unexplained. For this sample there are some 150,000 clones; approximately 10% appear just once. The ten largest clones capture 6.5% to 9% of the sample. Sample: PBMCs. Source of these receptors: a woman between 35 and 50 years old in good health and CMV-seropositive.

This clone was picked up a small number of times. The genes are TRBV6-6 and TRBJ1-5, with 8 bases identical to TRBD1. In germline, CDR1 is MNHNY, CDR2 SVGAGI (reference sequence). This CDR3 is built from 13 residues. V lost 5 bases, J lost 6 bases, and 3 bases stayed unmatched. The CDR3 DNA reads as TGTGCCAGCAGTACGACAGGGGCTCAGCCCCAGCATTTT. Its protein is CASSTTGAQPQHF.

The table lists this clone with a few counts. This chain joins TRBV2 and TRBJ1-4, with D possibly being TRBD1 (5 bases). There are 14 residues in the CDR3. V was trimmed by 6 bases and J by 4 bases, leaving 12 bases between them. CDR1 and CDR2 from the germline V gene are SNHLY and FYNNEI. The CDR3 is CASRDTELNEKLFF. CDR3 nucleotide sequence: TGTGCCAGCAGGGACACAGAACTTAATGAAAAACTGTTTTTT.

This clone appeared a few times. This chain connects TRBV1 to TRBJ1-5; the listed D gene, TRBD1, was not tested against the DNA. TRBV1 is flagged as a pseudogene. The CDR3 has 15 residues. The CDR3: CTSSQDRVENQPQHF. The DNA for the CDR3 is TGCACCAGCAGCCAGGACAGGGTGGAAAATCAGCCCCAGCATTTT.

This clone was detected a few times. The rearrangement joins TRBV9 to TRBJ1-1, with D hard to call. The CDR3 has 13 residues. Germline V gives CDR1 SGDLS, CDR2 YYNGEE. Trimming cost V 2 bases and J 4 bases, with 9 bases left between them. Here the CDR3 DNA reads TGTGCCAGCAGCGTTTTAGCGGCCACTGAAGCTTTCTTT. Amino acids: CASSVLAATEAFF.

This clone was detected a few times. The chain uses TRBV2 and TRBJ1-3; the D gene is possibly TRBD1 (5 bases). The V and J ends lost 4 bases and 0 bases respectively, with 13 bases between them. The CDR3 spans 16 residues. The V gene's germline CDR1 is SNHLY and CDR2 FYNNEI. This CDR3 reads CASSGGTGGSGNTIYF. The CDR3 DNA reads as TGTGCCAGCAGTGGGGGGACGGGGGGCTCTGGAAACACCATATATTTT.

The CDR3 sequence is CASSGQGADQPQHF. The CDR3, as DNA: TGTGCCAGCAGTGGACAGGGGGCCGATCAGCCCCAGCATTTT. This chain joins TRBV6-5 and TRBJ1-5; 11 positions match TRBD1. The CDR3 sequence is 14 residues long. Germline V gene sequence: CDR1 MNHEY, CDR2 SVGAGI. With V trimmed by 5 bases and J by 5 bases, 2 bases remained unmatched.

The gene calls are TRBV5-1 and TRBJ2-5, with D possibly matching TRBD2 (6 bases). Trimming removed 4 bases from V and 2 bases from J, with 12 bases in between. CDR1 and CDR2 from the germline V gene are SGHRS and YFSETQ. This CDR3 contains 14 residues. CDR3 nucleotides: TGCGCCAGCAGCCCGGTGGCGGGGCAAGAGACCCAGTACTTC. This sequence encodes CASSPVAGQETQYF.

This sequence joins TRBV6-1 and TRBJ2-1; TRBD1 is a possible D gene (5 bases). V dropped 4 bases and J dropped 9 bases, with 13 bases sitting between them. The CDR3 runs to 13 residues. Germline lookup yields CDR1 MNHNS and CDR2 SASEGT. Written as DNA, the CDR3 is TGTGCCAGCAGTGCCCTAGGGGCGGTTGAGCAGTTCTTC. This sequence encodes CASSALGAVEQFF.

This chain uses TRBV29-1 with TRBJ1-4; 10 bases are a match to TRBD1. The trim removed 3 bases at V and 13 bases at J, leaving 8 bases unmatched. CDR1 and CDR2 (germline): SQVTM, ANQGSEA. The length of the CDR3 is 13 residues. CDR3 region: CSVERDRGDTLFF. The CDR3, as DNA: TGCAGCGTTGAGCGGGACAGGGGCGATACACTGTTTTTT.

The V and J genes are TRBV5-4 and TRBJ2-2, with 9 nucleotides matching TRBD1. The V segment lost 4 bases and the J segment 1 base; nucleotides outside the gene matches: 5. The CDR3 has 16 residues. CDR1 and CDR2 (germline): SGHNT, YYREEE (reference sequence). CDR3 protein: CASSRGQGRNTGELFF. For the CDR3, the DNA is TGTGCCAGCAGCAGAGGACAGGGGAGGAACACCGGGGAGCTGTTTTTT.

CDR3 bases: TGTGCCAGCAACCGACCAGAAGAGGAAGCACCCCTCCACTTT. Encoded protein: CASNRPEEEAPLHF. The gene calls are TRBV5-6 and TRBJ1-6, with unresolved D. V was cut by 6 bases and J by 11 bases, with 18 bases left in between. The CDR3 loop spans 14 amino acids. The germline CDR1 and CDR2 sequences are SGHDT and YYEEEE.

The CDR3 coding sequence is TGTGCCAGCAGTTTATCCGATTTACTAGGGGATACGCAGTATTTT. Translating it yields CASSLSDLLGDTQYF. The chain couples TRBV27 to TRBJ2-3; D perhaps matches TRBD2 (5 bases). V lost 0 bases and J 6 bases, leaving 13 bases between the germline ends. The CDR3 spans 15 residues. Germline CDR1 MNHEY, CDR2 SMNVEV (reference sequence).

This chain joins TRBV10-3 and TRBJ1-2; perhaps TRBD1 as D (5 bases). V gave up 4 bases and J gave up 3 bases, with 6 bases separating them. Looked up from germline, CDR1 is ENHRY and CDR2 is SYGVKD. This CDR3 comprises 12 residues. The CDR3: CAISVTDYGYTF. The CDR3, as DNA: TGTGCCATCAGTGTGACAGACTATGGCTACACCTTC.

In this sample, this clone turned up a few times. The chain couples TRBV2 to TRBJ1-4; TRBD1 agrees at 7 bases. This CDR3 has 16 residues. V was pared by 7 bases and J by 3 bases, with 11 bases of the junction left unmatched. From germline, CDR1 is SNHLY and CDR2 FYNNEI. CDR3 sequence (DNA): TGTGCCAGCAATTTCAGGGACAGCAGGGCTAATGAAAAACTGTTTTTT. Protein product: CASNFRDSRANEKLFF.

J is TRBJ1-4 and V is TRBV4-1, with D perhaps matching TRBD1 (5 bases). CDR3 length equals 15 residues. The germline CDR1 and CDR2 sequences are MGHRA and YSYEKL. The germline V and J ends were trimmed by 0 bases and 3 bases, with 8 bases remaining between them. CDR3 sequence (DNA): TGCGCCAGCAGCCAAGACGGGGGGGCTAATGAAAAACTGTTTTTT. Amino acid sequence: CASSQDGGANEKLFF.

The chain recombines TRBV2 with TRBJ2-1; 10 positions match TRBD1. V dropped 5 bases and J dropped 3; count of bases not matched to a gene: 4. Germline V gene sequence: CDR1 SNHLY, CDR2 FYNNEI. CDR3 length equals 15 residues. CDR3 sequence (DNA): TGTGCCAGCAGTCCGACAGGGGGCGTCTACAATGAGCAGTTCTTC. It encodes CASSPTGGVYNEQFF.